A selection of T cell receptor beta chains follows, all from one sample in a study of CXCR3-negative and CXCR3-positive naive CD8 T cells. TCRdb reprocessed the 5' RACE reads, keeping one entry per CDR3 protein, no DNA. Recorded for this sample: fewer than 90,000 distinct CDR3 sequences. Sequencing was performed on naive CXCR3- CD8+ T cells from blood. The source is a human donor in good health. Some clones in this sample may be carry-over from other donors' samples. Each CDR3 is given with its conserved first and last residue.

TRBJ2-1 | TRBV7-9 | CASSLWTSGIDEQFF
TRBJ1-6 | TRBV23-1 | CASSQSVGGSPLHF
TRBJ2-7 | TRBV28 | CASRPTGVPYEQYF
TRBJ2-2 | TRBV29-1 | CSVEGTSGGRELFF
TRBJ2-2 | TRBV28 | CASSRELNTGELFF
TRBJ1-5 | TRBV23-1 | CASRPPRDGNQPQHF
TRBJ2-5 | TRBV9 | CASSVEAHIAEAQYF
TRBJ2-2 | TRBV7-6 | CASSSGATGELFF
TRBJ2-7 | TRBV27 | CASSLGDAYEQYF
TRBJ2-1 | TRBV28 | CASSLFRGGNNEQFF
TRBJ2-7 | TRBV13 | CASSFDAVSYEQYF
TRBJ2-1 | TRBV20-1 | CSADRESSYNEQFF
TRBJ2-1 | TRBV10-3 | CAISESSGAYNEQFF
TRBJ2-3 | TRBV7-2 | CASTILAGSTDTQYF
TRBJ2-7 | TRBV12-3/TRBV12-4 | CASSFRQGEDEQYF
TRBJ2-1 | TRBV7-9 | CASSPPVAGEQFF
TRBJ1-1 | TRBV20-1 | CSARDRWGITEAFF
TRBJ2-2 | TRBV7-8 | CASSLGGQATNTGELFF
TRBJ2-7 | TRBV29-1 | CSATGAYEQYF